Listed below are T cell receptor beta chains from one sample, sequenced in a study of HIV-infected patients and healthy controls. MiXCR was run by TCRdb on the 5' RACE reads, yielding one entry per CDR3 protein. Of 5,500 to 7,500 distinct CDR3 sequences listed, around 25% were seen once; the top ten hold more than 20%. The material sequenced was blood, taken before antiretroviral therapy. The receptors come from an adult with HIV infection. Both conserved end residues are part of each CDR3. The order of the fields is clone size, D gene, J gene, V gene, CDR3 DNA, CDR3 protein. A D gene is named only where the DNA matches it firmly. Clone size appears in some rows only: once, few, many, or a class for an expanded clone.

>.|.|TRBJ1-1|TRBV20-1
TGCAGTGCTAGGGTCCGGGGTGAAGCTTTCTTT
CSARVRGEAFF
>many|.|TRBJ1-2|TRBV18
TGTGCCAGCTCACCCGCCGGGAATAACTATGGCTACACCTTC
CASSPAGNNYGYTF
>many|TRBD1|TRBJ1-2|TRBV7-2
TGTGCCAGCAGCTTAGAATGGGACAGAACTAACTATGGCTACACCTTC
CASSLEWDRTNYGYTF
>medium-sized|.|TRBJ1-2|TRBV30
TGTGCCTGGAGTGAGAGACAGGCTAACACCTTC
CAWSERQANTF
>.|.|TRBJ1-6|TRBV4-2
TGTGCCAGCAGCTTCCCTCGGGCTTTCTCACCCCTCCACTTT
CASSFPRAFSPLHF
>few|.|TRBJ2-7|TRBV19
TGTGCCAGTAGCCCCGGACTTCAGGCAGGCTACGAGCAGTACTTC
CASSPGLQAGYEQYF
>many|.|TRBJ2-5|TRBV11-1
TGTGCCAGCAGCTCTAGGGGTCACCAAGAGACCCAGTACTTC
CASSSRGHQETQYF
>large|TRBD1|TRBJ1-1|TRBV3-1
TGTGCCAGCAGCCAACCCCCGACAGGGGGATCAGTTGAAGCTTTCTTT
CASSQPPTGGSVEAFF
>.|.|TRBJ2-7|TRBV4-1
TGCGCCAGCAGCCACGGGGACCTTTACGAGCAGTACTTC
CASSHGDLYEQYF
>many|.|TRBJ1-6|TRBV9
TGTGCCAGCAGCGAAGCCACAGGGATAGGTAATTCACCCCTCCACTTT
CASSEATGIGNSPLHF
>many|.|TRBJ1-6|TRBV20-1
TGCAGTGCTAGTCGAGACGGAGACACAGCCGGAAATTCACCCCTCCACTTT
CSASRDGDTAGNSPLHF
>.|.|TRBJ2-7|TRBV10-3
TGTGCCATCAGTGAGAGGGGCTTCCTACGAGAGCAGTACTTC
CAISERGFLREQYF
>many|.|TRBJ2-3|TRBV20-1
TGCAGTGCCTGGGCCCATTACACAGATACGCAGTATTTT
CSAWAHYTDTQYF
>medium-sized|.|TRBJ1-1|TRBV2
TGTGCCAGCAGTCTACTCATGCTGAACACTGAAGCTTTCTTT
CASSLLMLNTEAFF
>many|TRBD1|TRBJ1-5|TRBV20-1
TGCAGTGCTAGGAGAGGGGGCGGGAGCAATCAGCCCCAGCATTTT
CSARRGGGSNQPQHF
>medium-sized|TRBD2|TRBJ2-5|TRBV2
TGTGCCAGCAGCCCCGGACTAGCGGGGAGGGAGACCCAGTACTTC
CASSPGLAGRETQYF
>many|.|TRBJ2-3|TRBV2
TGTGCCAGCATCGACGGTTCGGATCGGGCACAAGATACGCAGTATTTT
CASIDGSDRAQDTQYF
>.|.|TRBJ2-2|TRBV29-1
TGCAGCGTTAGGCAGAGGTACACCGGGGAGCTGTTTTTT
CSVRQRYTGELFF
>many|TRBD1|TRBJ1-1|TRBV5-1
TGCGCCAGCAGCCCCGCCGGGAGGGGGCCTAACACTGAAGCTTTCTTT
CASSPAGRGPNTEAFF
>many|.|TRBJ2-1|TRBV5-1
TGCGCCAGCAGCCTCGACACCTATGAGCAGTTCTTC
CASSLDTYEQFF
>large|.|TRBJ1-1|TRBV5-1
TGCGCCAGCAGCTTGGAGGCAGGGAGCACTGAAGCTTTCTTT
CASSLEAGSTEAFF
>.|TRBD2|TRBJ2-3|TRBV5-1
TGCGCCAGAAGCTGGGGACTAGCGGGGGGCCTGGGTTCCACGCAGTATTTT
CARSWGLAGGLGSTQYF
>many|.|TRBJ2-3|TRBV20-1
TGCAGTGCTAGAGACGGAGGTACGCAGTATTTT
CSARDGGTQYF
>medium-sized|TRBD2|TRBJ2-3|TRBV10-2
TGCGCCAGCAGGAGCGGGGCTAGCACAGATACGCAGTATTTT
CASRSGASTDTQYF
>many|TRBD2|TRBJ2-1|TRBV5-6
TGTGCCAGCAGCCAACTAGCGGGGCCTTGGAATGAGCAGTTCTTC
CASSQLAGPWNEQFF
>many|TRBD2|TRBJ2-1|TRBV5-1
TGCGCCAGCAGCTTTGCTAGCGGGGGGGCAGGGAATGAGCAGTTCTTC
CASSFASGGAGNEQFF
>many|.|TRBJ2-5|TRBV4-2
TGTGCCAGCAGCCCGGCTAGGTTGTCCTCCCTAGAGACCCAGTACTTC
CASSPARLSSLETQYF
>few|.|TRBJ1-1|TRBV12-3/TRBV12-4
TGTGCCAGCAGCCCCACCACAGGGATTGAAGCTTTCTTT
CASSPTTGIEAFF
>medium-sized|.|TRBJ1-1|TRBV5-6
TGTGCCAGCACCATAATGGGGGGAGGTACTGAAGCTTTCTTT
CASTIMGGGTEAFF
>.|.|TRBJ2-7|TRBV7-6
TGTGCCAGCAGCTTAGGACCGAACTACGAGCAGTACTTC
CASSLGPNYEQYF
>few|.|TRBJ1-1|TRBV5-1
TGCGCCAGCAGGTTTGATCAGGGCTGGGACACTGAAGCTTTCTTT
CASRFDQGWDTEAFF
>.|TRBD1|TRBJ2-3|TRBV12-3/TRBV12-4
TGTGCCAGCAGTCCGGGACAGGGGGTAGTCTCAGTGGATACGCAGTATTTT
CASSPGQGVVSVDTQYF
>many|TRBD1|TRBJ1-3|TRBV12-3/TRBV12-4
TGTGCCAGCAGTTTCCAAGGGACAGATGGCACCATATATTTT
CASSFQGTDGTIYF
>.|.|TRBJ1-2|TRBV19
TGTGCCAGTAAGTCCCCTAGGAGCAATTCAAGCAGGGACGGCTACACCTTC
CASKSPRSNSSRDGYTF
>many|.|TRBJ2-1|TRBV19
TGTGCCAGTAGTCCCCTTGGGGGACTGGGGTGGGCGGAGCAGTTCTTC
CASSPLGGLGWAEQFF
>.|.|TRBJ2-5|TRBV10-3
TGTGCCAGTGGGGTACAAGAGACCCAGTACTTC
CASGVQETQYF
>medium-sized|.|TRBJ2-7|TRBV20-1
TGCAGTGCTAGATTGCAAGGGAGAAGCTACGAGCAGTACTTC
CSARLQGRSYEQYF
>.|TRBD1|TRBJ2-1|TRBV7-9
TGTGCCAGAAGCTTATCGGACAGGGGGCTCAATGAGAAGTTCTTC
CARSLSDRGLNEKFF
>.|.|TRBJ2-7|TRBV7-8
TGTGCCAGCAGCTTTCTTGAAGGGCCCTCCTACGAGCAGTACTTC
CASSFLEGPSYEQYF
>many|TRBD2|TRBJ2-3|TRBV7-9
TGTGCCAGCAGCTCCCCCACCGGGGGGGGAGTAGGCACAGATACGCAGTATTTT
CASSSPTGGGVGTDTQYF
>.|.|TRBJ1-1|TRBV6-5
TGTGCCACACACAGGGATGGCACTGAAGCTTTCTTT
CATHRDGTEAFF
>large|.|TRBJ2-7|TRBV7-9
TGTGCCAGCAGCCCCGACAGCACCTACGAGCAGTACTTC
CASSPDSTYEQYF
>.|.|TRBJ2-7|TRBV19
TGTGCCAGTAGTATCCTTCCCTCGACAGGATCCTACGAGCAGTACTTC
CASSILPSTGSYEQYF
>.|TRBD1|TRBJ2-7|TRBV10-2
TGCGCCAGCAGTGGGACAGGGGGTCCCTACGAGCAGTACTTC
CASSGTGGPYEQYF
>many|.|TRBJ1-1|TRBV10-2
TGCGCCAGCACCCAGGGAATTTTCGCTGAAGCTTTCTTT
CASTQGIFAEAFF
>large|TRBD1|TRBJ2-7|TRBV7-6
TGTGCCAGCAGCTTAGGGGACAGATCCTACGAGCAGTACTTC
CASSLGDRSYEQYF
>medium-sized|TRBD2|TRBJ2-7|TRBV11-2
TGTGCCAGCAGCCCTACACTAGCGGGGTCCTACGAGCAGTACTTC
CASSPTLAGSYEQYF
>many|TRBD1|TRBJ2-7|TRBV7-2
TGTGCCAGCAGCCAGGGACAGCAGGCCTACGAGCAGTACTTC
CASSQGQQAYEQYF
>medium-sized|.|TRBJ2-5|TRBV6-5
TGTGCCAGCAGTTACTCGGCGGTTAGGGTTCTTTCGGAGACCCAGTACTTC
CASSYSAVRVLSETQYF
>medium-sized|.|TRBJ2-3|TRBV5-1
TGCGCCAGCAGCTTGACCTTCGCAGATACGCAGTATTTT
CASSLTFADTQYF
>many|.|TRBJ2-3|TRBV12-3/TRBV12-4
TGTGCCAGCAGTTGGTCGACAGGAGGAAGAACAGATACGCAGTATTTT
CASSWSTGGRTDTQYF
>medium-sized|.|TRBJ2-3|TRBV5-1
TGCGCCAGCAGCTACCAGGAGCCCACAGATACGCAGTATTTT
CASSYQEPTDTQYF
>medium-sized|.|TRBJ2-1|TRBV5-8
TGTGCCAGCAGCTTTGGGGGGCAGGGCAATGAGCAGTTCTTC
CASSFGGQGNEQFF
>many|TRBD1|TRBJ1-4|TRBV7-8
TGTGCCAGCAGATCCGGGACAGGGGATGAAAAACTGTTTTTT
CASRSGTGDEKLFF
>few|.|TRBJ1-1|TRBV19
TGTGCCAGTAGTATAGGGGCGGGCCTGAACACTGAAGCTTTCTTT
CASSIGAGLNTEAFF
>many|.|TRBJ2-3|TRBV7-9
TGTTCCAGCAGCTTTCCGTATTTT
CSSSFPYF
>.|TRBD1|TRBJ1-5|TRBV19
TGTGCCAGTAGGACGACAGGGGTTGGCAATCAGCCCCAGCATTTT
CASRTTGVGNQPQHF
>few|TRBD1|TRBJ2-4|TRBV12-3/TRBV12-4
TGTGCCAGCAGTCGACTAACAGGGGTAGACATTCAGTACTTC
CASSRLTGVDIQYF